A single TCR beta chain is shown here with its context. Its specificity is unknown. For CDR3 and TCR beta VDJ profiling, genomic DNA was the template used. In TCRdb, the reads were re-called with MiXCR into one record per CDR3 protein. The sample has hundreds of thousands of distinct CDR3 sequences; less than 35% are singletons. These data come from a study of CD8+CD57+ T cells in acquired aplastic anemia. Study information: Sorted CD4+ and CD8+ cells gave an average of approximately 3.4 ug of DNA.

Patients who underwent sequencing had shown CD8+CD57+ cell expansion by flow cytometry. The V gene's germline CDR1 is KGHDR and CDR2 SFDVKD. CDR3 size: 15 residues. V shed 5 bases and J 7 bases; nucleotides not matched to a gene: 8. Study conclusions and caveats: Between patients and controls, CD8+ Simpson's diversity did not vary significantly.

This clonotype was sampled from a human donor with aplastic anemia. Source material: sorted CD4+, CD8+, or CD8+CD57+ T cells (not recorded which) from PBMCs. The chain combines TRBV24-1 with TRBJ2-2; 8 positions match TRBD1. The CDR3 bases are TGTGCCACCAGTGCGCCCCCTGACAGGGGCGGGGAGCTGTTTTTT. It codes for CATSAPPDRGGELFF.